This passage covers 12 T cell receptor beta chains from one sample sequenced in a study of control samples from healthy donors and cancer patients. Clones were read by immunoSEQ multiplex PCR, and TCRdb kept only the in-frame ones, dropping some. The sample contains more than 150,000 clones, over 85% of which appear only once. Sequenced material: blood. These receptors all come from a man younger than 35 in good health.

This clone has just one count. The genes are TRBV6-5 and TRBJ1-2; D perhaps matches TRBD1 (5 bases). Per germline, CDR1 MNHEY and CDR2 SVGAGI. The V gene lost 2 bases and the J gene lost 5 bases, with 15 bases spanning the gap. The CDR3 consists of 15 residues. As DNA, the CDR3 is TGTGCCAGCAGTTACACTATCGGGACCCGATATGGCTACACCTTC. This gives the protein CASSYTIGTRYGYTF.

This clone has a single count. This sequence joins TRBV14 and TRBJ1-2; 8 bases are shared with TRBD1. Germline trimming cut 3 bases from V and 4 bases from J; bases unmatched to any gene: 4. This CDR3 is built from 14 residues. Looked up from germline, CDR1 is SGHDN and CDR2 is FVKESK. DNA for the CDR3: TGTGCCAGCAGCCAGGCGGACAGGGCCTATGGCTACACCTTC. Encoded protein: CASSQADRAYGYTF.

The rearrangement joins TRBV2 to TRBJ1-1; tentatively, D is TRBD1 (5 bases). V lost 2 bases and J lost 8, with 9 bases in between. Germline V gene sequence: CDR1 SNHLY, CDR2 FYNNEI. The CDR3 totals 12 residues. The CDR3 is CASSEFGAEAFF. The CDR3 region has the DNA TGTGCCAGCAGTGAATTCGGGGCGGAAGCTTTCTTT. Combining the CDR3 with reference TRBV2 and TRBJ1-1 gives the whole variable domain EPEVTQTPSHQVTQMGQEVILRCVPISNHLYFYWYRQILGQKVEFLVSFYNNEISEKSEIFDDQFSVERPDGSNFTLKIRSTKLEDSAMYFCASSEFGAEAFFGQGTRLTVV.

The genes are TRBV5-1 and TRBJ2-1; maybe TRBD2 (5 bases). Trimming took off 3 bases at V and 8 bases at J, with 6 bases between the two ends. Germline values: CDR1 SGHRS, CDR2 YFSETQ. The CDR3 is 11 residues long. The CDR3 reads CASSSSHEQFF. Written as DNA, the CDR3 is TGCGCCAGCAGCTCTAGCCATGAGCAGTTCTTC.

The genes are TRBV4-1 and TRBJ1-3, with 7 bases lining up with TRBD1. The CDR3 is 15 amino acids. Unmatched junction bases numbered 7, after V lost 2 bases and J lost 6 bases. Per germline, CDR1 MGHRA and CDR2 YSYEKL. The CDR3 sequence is CASSQKITGANTIYF. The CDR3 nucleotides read TGCGCCAGCAGCCAAAAAATAACAGGGGCAAACACCATATATTTT.

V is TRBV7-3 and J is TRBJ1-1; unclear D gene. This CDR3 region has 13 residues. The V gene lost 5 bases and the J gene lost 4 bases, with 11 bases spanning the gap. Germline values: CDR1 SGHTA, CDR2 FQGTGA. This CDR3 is CASSVSWGTEAFF. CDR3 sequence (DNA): TGTGCCAGCAGCGTAAGCTGGGGCACTGAAGCTTTCTTT.

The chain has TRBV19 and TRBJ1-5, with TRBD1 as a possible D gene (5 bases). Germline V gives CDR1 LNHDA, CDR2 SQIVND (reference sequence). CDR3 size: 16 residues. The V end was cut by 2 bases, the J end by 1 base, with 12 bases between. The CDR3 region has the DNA TGTGCCAGTAGTATACAGGGCTTGAGGAGCAATCAGCCCCAGCATTTT. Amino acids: CASSIQGLRSNQPQHF.

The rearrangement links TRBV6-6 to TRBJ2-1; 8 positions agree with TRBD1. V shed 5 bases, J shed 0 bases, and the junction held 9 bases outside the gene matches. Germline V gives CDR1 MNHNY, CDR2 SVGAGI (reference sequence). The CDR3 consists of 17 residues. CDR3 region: CASSLSDRVGSYNEQFF. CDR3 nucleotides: TGTGCCAGCAGTCTCTCGGACAGGGTAGGCTCCTACAATGAGCAGTTCTTC.

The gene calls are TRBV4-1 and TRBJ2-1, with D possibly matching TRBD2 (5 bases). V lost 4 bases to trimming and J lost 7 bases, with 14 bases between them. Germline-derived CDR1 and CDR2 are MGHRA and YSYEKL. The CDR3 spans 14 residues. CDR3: CASSLGGGPNEQFF. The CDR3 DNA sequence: TGCGCCAGCAGCCTTGGTGGAGGTCCGAATGAGCAGTTCTTC.

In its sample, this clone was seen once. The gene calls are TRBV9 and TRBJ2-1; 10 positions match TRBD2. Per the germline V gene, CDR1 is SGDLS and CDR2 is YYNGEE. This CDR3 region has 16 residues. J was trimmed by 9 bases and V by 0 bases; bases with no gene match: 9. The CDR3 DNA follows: TGTGCCAGCAGCGTAGGGAGCGGGGGGGCCCGGACTGAGCAGTTCTTC. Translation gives CASSVGSGGARTEQFF.

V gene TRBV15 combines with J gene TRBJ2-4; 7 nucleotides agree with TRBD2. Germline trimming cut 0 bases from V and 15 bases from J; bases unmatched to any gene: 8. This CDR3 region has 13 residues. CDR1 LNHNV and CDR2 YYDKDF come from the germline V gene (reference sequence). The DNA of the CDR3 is TGTGCCACCAGCAGAGATAGCGGGCTACGGGGGTACTTC. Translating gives CATSRDSGLRGYF.

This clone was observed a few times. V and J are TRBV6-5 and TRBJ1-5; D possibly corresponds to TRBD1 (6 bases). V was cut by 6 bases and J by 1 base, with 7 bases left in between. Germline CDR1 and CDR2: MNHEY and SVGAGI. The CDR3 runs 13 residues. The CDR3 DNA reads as TGTGCCAGCAGACAGGGAAGCAATCAGCCCCAGCATTTT. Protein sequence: CASRQGSNQPQHF.